This T cell receptor (beta chain) is drawn from a study of blood T cell repertoires in COVID-19. Study information: PBMCs, B-cell-depleted T cells, or T cells were the source of the cDNA or gDNA that made up the material.

Assay used: immunoSEQ multiplex PCR; TCRdb lists only in-frame clones, some missing. The top ten hold about 3% of the sample, which has approximately 220,000 clones, approximately 90% seen once. The TCR sequence derives from a woman under 30 in a cohort exposed to, infected with or recovered from COVID-19 (not recorded which). The sequencing sample was made of PBMCs or T cells enriched from blood (not recorded which).

The CDR3 loop is CASGTGLNYEQYF. The CDR3 DNA reads as TGTGCCAGCGGGACAGGGTTAAATTACGAGCAGTACTTC. The chain employs TRBV27 and TRBJ2-7, with 9 bases matching TRBD1. CDR3 length: 13 residues. V trimming: 8 bases; J trimming: 4 bases; junction bases outside the gene matches: 6. Germline V gives CDR1 MNHEY, CDR2 SMNVEV (reference sequence).